This T cell receptor (beta chain) was recovered during a study of T-cell reconstitution after alpha-beta-depleted transplantation in children. TCRbeta library preparation incorporated unique molecular identifiers. Via MiXCR, TCRdb re-called the PCR reads, giving one row per CDR3 protein. The sample lists about 610,000 distinct CDR3 sequences; approximately 10% were seen once. Germline V gives CDR1 DFQATT, CDR2 SNEGSKA (reference sequence). Trimming removed 0 bases from V and 5 bases from J; junction bases left unmatched: 12. The CDR3 length is 17 residues. The clonotype was recovered from a human donor who donated a stem cell graft to a child with acute myeloid leukemia. The chain has TRBV20-1 and TRBJ2-2; TRBD2 agrees at 7 bases. The sequences come from PBMCs from the stem cell graft donor, collected from the stem cell graft. The CDR3 bases are TGCAGTGCTAGAGATTTGGCTAGCGGAAGGGGTACCGGGGAGCTGTTTTTT. It translates to CSARDLASGRGTGELFF.